This TCR beta chain was documented in a study of cytomegalovirus exposure and HLA in healthy donors. The CDR3 is made up of 15 amino acids. V was clipped by 1 base and J by 4 bases, with 11 bases between them. CDR1 and CDR2 from the germline V gene are SGHTA and FQGNSA. The PCR employed 60 Vbeta primers together with 13 Jbeta primers. Sequencing used immunoSEQ multiplex PCR; TCRdb keeps in-frame clones, though not all of them. The sample includes more than 100,000 clones. This chain connects TRBV7-2 to TRBJ1-5; possibly TRBD1 for D (6 bases). Sequences were obtained from PBMCs. The sequence derives from a man aged 40-49 years in good health and CMV-seronegative. CDR3 residues: CASSLGWQGNQPQHF. CDR3 DNA: TGTGCCAGCAGCTTAGGGTGGCAGGGGAATCAGCCCCAGCATTTT.